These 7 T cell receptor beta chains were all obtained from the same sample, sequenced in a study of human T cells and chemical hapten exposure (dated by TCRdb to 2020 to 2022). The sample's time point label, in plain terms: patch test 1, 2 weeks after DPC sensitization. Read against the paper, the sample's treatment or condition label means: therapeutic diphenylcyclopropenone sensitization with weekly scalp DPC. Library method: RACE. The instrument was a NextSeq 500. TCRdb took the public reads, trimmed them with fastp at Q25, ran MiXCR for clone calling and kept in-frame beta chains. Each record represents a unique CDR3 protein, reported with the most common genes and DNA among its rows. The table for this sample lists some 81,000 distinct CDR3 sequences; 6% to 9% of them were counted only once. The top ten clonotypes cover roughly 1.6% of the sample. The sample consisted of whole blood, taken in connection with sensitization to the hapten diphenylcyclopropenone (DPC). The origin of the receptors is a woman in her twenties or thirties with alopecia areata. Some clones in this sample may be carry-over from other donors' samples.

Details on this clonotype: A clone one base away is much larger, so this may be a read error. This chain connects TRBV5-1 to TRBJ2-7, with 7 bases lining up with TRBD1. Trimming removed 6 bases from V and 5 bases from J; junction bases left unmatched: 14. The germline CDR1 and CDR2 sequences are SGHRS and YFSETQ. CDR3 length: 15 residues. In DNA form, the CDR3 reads TGCGCCAGCAACCCGGGACAGAGACGAATCGACGAGCAGTACTTC. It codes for CASNPGQRRIDEQYF.

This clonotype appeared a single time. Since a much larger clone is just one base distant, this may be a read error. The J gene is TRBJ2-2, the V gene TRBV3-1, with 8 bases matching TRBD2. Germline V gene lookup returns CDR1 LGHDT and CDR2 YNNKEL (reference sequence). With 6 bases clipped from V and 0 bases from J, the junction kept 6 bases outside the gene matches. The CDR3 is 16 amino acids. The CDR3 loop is CASSGTSTTNTGELFF. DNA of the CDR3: TGTGCCAGCAGTGGGACTAGTACTACGAACACCGGGGAGCTGTTTTTT.

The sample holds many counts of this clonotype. The CDR3 region is CASSRSTGLGSPLHF. The CDR3 DNA follows: TGTGCCAGCAGCCGATCGACAGGGCTGGGTTCACCCCTCCACTTT. This chain connects TRBV6-5 to TRBJ1-6; the match to TRBD1 covers 7 bases. CDR3 length: 15 amino acids. The trim removed 6 bases at V and 9 bases at J, leaving 11 bases unmatched. From germline, CDR1 is MNHEY and CDR2 SVGAGI.

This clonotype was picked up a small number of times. CDR3 loop: CAWSGGTDTQYF. CDR3 nucleotide sequence: TGTGCCTGGAGTGGAGGGACAGATACGCAGTATTTT. The chain carries TRBV30 and TRBJ2-3, with D perhaps matching TRBD2 (5 bases). Germline assignment: CDR1 GTSNPN and CDR2 SVGIG (reference sequence). This CDR3 comprises 12 residues. V was cut by 1 base and J by 3 bases, with 5 bases left in between. The full variable domain, in which reference TRBV30 and TRBJ2-3 provide the parts outside the CDR3, is SQTIHQWPATLVQPVGSPLSLECTVEGTSNPNLYWYRQAAGRGLQLLFYSVGIGQISSEVPQNLSASRPQDRQFILSSKKLLLSDSGFYLCAWSGGTDTQYFGPGTRLTVL.

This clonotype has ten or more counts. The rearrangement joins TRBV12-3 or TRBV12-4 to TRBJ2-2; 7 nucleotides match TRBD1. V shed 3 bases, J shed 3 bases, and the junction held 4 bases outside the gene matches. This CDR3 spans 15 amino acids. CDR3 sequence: CASSFRQGDTGELFF. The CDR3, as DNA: TGTGCCAGCAGTTTCAGACAGGGCGACACCGGGGAGCTGTTTTTT.

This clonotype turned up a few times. The DNA for the CDR3 is TGTGCCAGCAACGGACGGGATAATTCACCCCTCCACTTT. Translated: CASNGRDNSPLHF. The chain joins TRBV6-5 to TRBJ1-6, with D unclear. V lost 7 bases and J 5 bases, leaving 9 bases between the germline ends. CDR1 and CDR2 from the germline V gene are MNHEY and SVGAGI. The length of the CDR3 is 13 residues.

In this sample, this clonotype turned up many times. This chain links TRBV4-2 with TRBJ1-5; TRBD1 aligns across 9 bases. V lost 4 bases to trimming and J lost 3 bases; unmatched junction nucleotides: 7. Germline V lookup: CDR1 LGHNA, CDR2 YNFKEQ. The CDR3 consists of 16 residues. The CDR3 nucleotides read TGTGCCAGCAGCCCATCCGGGACAGGGATCAATCAGCCCCAGCATTTT. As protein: CASSPSGTGINQPQHF.